This TCR beta chain comes out of a study of shared T cell receptors in the human thymus. Profiled with immunoSEQ multiplex PCR; TCRdb holds only in-frame clones, not every one. Of hundreds of thousands of clones listed, more than 70% are singletons. This CDR3 contains 15 residues. V was shortened by 3 bases and J by 1 base, with 12 bases between the two germline ends. Germline values: CDR1 SGHAT, CDR2 FQNNGV. These data also formed part of another study, on human thymus T cells.

Sequencing was done on a sample of thymocytes. This rearrangement joins TRBV11-2 to TRBJ1-1, with D uncertain. The TCR sequence derives from a boy under two years old with a congenital heart defect. This chain's CDR3 is CASSFLVDSNTEAFF. The CDR3 DNA reads TGTGCCAGCAGCTTCTTAGTGGACTCGAACACTGAAGCTTTCTTT.